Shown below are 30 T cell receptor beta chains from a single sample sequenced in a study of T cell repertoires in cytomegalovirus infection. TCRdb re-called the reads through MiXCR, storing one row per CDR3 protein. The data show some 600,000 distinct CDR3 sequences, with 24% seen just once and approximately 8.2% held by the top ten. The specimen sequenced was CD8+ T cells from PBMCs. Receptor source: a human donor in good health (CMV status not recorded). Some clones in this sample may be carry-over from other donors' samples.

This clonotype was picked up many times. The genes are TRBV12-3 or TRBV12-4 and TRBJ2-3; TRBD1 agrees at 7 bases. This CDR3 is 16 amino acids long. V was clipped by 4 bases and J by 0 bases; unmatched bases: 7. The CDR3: CASSYTGVPSTDTQYF. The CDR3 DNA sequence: TGTGCCAGCAGTTACACAGGGGTTCCTAGCACAGATACGCAGTATTTT.

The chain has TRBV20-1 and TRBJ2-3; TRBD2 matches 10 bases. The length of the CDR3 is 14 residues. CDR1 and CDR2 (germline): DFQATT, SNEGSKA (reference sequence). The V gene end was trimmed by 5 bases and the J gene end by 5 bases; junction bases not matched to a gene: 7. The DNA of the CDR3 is TGCAGTGCTGGAGGGACTAGCGTTTTAGATACGCAGTATTTT. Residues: CSAGGTSVLDTQYF.

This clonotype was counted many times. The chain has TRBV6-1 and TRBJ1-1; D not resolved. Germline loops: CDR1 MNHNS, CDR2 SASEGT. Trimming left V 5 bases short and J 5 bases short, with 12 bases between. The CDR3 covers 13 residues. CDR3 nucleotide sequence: TGTGCCAGCAGTTATAGGGTCTGGACTGAAGCTTTCTTT. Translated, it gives CASSYRVWTEAFF.

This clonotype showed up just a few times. As DNA, the CDR3 is TGTGCCAGTCGAAAGCGACCCCTGTACACAGATACGCAGTATTTT. Translating gives CASRKRPLYTDTQYF. The chain links TRBV19 to TRBJ2-3; no clear D. The CDR3 has 15 residues. The V end lost 8 bases, the J end lost 2 bases, and 17 bases lay between the germline ends. In germline, CDR1 is LNHDA, CDR2 SQIVND (reference sequence).

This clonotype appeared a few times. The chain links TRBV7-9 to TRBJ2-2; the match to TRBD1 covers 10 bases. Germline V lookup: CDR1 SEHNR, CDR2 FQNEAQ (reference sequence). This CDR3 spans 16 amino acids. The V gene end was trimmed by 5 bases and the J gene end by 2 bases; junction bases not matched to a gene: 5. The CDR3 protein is CASSTRQGANTGELFF. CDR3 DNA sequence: TGTGCCAGCAGCACCCGACAGGGGGCAAACACCGGGGAGCTGTTTTTT.

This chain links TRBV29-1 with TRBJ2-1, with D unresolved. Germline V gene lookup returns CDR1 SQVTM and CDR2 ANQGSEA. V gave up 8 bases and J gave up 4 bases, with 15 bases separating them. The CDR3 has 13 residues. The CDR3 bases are TGCAGCATTACGTCGGTAGGGTACAATGAGCAGTTCTTC. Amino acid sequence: CSITSVGYNEQFF.

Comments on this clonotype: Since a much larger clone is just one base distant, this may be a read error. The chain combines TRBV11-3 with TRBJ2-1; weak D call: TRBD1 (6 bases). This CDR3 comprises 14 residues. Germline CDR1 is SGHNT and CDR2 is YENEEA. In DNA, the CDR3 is TGTGTCAGCAGCTCATTCGACAGGTCCAATGAGCAGTTCTTC. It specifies CVSSSFDRSNEQFF. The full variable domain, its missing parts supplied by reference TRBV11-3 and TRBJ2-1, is EAGVVQSPRYKIIEKKQPVAFWCNPISGHNTLYWYLQNLGQGPELLIRYENEEAVDDSQLPKDRFSAERLKGVDSTLKIQPAELGDSAVYLCVSSSFDRSNEQFFGPGTRLTVL.

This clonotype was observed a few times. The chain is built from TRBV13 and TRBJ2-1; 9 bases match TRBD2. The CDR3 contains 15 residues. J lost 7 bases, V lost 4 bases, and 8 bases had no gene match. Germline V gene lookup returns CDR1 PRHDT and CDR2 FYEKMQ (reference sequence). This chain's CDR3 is CASSSAGGEGNEQFF. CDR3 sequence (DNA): TGTGCCAGCAGCTCCGCGGGGGGGGAAGGAAATGAGCAGTTCTTC.

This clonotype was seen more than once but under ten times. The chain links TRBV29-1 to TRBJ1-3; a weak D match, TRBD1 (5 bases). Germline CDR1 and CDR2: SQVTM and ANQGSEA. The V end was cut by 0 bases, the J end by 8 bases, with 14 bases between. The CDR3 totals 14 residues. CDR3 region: CSVEDLGVVDTIYF. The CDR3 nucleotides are TGCAGCGTTGAAGATCTGGGGGTTGTGGACACCATATATTTT.

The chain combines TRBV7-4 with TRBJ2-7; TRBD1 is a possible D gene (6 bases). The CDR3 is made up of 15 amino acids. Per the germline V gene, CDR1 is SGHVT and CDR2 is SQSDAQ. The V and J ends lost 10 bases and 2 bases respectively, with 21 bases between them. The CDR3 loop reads CATRDFGTITYEQYF. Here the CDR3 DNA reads TGTGCCACTCGTGATTTTGGGACAATTACCTACGAGCAGTACTTC.

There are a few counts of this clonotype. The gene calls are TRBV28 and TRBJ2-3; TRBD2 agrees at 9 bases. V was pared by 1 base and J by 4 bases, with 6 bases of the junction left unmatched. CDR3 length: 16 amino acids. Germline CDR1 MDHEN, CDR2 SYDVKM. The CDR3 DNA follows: TGTGCCAGCAGTTTATCTCTGGCGGGGGGGGCAGATACGCAGTATTTT. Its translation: CASSLSLAGGADTQYF.

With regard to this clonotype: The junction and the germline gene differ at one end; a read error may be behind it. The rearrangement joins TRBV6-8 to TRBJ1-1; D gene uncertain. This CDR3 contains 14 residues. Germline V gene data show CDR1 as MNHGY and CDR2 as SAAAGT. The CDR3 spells CVSRIAYLDTEAFF. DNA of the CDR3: TGTGTCAGCAGAATAGCTTACCTTGACACTGAAGCTTTCTTT.

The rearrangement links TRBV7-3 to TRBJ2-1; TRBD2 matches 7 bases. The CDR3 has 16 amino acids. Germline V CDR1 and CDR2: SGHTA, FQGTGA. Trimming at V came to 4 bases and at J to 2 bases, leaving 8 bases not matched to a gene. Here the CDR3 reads CASSSLGGGAYNEQFF. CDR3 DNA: TGTGCCAGCAGCTCCCTTGGGGGGGGGGCCTACAATGAGCAGTTCTTC.

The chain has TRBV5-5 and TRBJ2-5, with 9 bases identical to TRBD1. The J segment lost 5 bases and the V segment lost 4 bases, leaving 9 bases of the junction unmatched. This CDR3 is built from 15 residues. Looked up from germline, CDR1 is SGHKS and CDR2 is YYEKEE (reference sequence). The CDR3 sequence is CASSQGTGRTETQYF. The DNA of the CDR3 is TGTGCCAGCAGCCAAGGGACAGGGAGGACGGAGACCCAGTACTTC.

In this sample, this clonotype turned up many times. CDR3 protein: CASSPGQYTGELFF. CDR3 coding DNA: TGTGCCAGCAGCCCCGGACAGTACACCGGGGAGCTGTTTTTT. The rearrangement uses TRBV12-3 or TRBV12-4 and TRBJ2-2; maybe TRBD1 (6 bases). V shed 6 bases and J shed 3 bases, with 11 bases lying between them. The CDR3 runs to 14 residues.

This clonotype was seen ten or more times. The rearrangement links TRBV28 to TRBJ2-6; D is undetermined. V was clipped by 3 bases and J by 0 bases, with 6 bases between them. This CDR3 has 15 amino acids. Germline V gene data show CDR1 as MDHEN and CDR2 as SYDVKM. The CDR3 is CASSFGPSGANVLTF. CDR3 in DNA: TGTGCCAGCAGTTTCGGTCCCTCTGGGGCCAACGTCCTGACTTTC.

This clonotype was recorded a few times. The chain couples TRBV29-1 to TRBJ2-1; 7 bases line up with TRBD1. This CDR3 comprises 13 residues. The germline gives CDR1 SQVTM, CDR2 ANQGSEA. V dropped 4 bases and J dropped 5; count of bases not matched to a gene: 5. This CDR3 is CSVATGKHNEQFF. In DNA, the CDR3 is TGCAGCGTTGCGACAGGGAAGCACAATGAGCAGTTCTTC.

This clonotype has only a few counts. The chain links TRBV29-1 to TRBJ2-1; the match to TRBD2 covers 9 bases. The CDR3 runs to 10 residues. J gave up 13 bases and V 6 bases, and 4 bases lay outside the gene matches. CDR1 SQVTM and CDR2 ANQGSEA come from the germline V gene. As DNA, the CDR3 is TGCAGCGTCGCGGGACTAGCACAGTTCTTC. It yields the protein CSVAGLAQFF.

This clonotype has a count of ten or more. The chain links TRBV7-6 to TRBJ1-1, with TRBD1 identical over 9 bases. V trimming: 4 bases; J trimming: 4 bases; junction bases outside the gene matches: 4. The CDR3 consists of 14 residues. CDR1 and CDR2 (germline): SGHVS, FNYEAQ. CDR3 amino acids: CASSSTGGSTEAFF. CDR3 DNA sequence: TGTGCCAGCAGCTCGACAGGGGGGAGCACTGAAGCTTTCTTT.

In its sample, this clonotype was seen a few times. CDR3 sequence (DNA): TGTGCCAGCAGTTTGACAGGGAGTCCCTACAATGAGCAGTTCTTC. Translation: CASSLTGSPYNEQFF. The rearrangement links TRBV12-3 or TRBV12-4 to TRBJ2-1, with 7 bases identical to TRBD1. The ends lost 3 bases at V and 2 bases at J; junction bases unmatched: 4. The CDR3 runs 15 residues.

Here the CDR3 reads CASSSSVGHPNTEAFF. In DNA form, the CDR3 reads TGTGCCAGCAGTTCCTCTGTGGGACACCCGAACACTGAAGCTTTCTTT. J is TRBJ1-1 and V is TRBV6-5, with D perhaps TRBD1 (6 bases). The V gene lost 4 bases and the J gene lost 1 base, with 16 bases spanning the gap. The CDR3 consists of 16 residues. The germline gives CDR1 MNHEY, CDR2 SVGAGI.

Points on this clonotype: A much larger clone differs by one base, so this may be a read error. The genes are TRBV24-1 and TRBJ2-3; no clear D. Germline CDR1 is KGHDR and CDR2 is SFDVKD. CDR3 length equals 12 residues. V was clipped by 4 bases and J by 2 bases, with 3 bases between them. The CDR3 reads CATSDHTDTQYF. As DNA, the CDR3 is TGTGCCACCAGTGACCACACAGATACGCAGTATTTT.

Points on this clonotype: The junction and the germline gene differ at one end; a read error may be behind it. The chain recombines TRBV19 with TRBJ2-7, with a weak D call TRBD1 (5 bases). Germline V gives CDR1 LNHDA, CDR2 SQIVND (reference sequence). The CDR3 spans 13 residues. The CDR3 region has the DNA TGTGCCAGTAGTATGGGTGCCAGGGCCCCAAGGGTCTTC. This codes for CASSMGARAPRVF.

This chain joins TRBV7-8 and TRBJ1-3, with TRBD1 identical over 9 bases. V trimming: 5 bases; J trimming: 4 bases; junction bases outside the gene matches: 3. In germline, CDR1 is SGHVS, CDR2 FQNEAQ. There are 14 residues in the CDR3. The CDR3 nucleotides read TGTGCCAGCAGCCTCACAGGGGGCGGAAACACCATATATTTT. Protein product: CASSLTGGGNTIYF.

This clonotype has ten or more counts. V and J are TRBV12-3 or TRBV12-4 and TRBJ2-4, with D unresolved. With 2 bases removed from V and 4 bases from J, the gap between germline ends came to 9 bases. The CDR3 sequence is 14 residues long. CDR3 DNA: TGTGCCAGCAGTTTAAGGGTTCTTAAAAACATTCAGTACTTC. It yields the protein CASSLRVLKNIQYF.

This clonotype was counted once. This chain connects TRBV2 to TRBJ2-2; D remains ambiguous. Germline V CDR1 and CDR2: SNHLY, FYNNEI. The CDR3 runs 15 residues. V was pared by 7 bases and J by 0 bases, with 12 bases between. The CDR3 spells CASTEPYANTGELFF. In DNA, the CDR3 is TGTGCCAGCACCGAACCCTATGCGAACACCGGGGAGCTGTTTTTT.

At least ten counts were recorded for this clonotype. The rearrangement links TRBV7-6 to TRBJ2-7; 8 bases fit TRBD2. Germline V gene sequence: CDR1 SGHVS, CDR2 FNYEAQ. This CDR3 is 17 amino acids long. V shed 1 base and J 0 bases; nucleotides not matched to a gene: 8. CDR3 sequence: CASSLEASGLNSYEQYF. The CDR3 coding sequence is TGTGCCAGCAGCTTAGAGGCTAGCGGGCTCAACTCCTACGAGCAGTACTTC.

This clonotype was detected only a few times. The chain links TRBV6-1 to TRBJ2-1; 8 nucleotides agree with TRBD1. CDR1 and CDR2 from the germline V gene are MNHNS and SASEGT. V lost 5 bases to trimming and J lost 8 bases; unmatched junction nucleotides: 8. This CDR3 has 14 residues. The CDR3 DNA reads TGTGCCAGCAGTTTGTGGCAGGGGGCGGATGAGCAGTTCTTC. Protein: CASSLWQGADEQFF.

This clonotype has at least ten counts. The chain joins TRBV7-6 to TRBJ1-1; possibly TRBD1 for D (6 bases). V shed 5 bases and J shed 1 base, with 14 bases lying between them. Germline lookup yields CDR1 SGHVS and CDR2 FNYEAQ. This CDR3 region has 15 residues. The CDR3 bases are TGTGCCAGCAGCGCCGCGGGGGCGCAGAACACTGAAGCTTTCTTT. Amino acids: CASSAAGAQNTEAFF.

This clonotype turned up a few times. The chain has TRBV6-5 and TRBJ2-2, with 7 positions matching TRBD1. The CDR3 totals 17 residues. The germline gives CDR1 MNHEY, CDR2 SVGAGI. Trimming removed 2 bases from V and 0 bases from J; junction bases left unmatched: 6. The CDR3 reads CASSYPQGGPNTGELFF. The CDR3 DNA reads TGTGCCAGCAGTTACCCCCAAGGGGGCCCGAACACCGGGGAGCTGTTTTTT.